These T cell receptor beta chains were read from a single sample in a study of CD8 T cells in Susac syndrome. From the immunoSEQ multiplex PCR reads, TCRdb called clonotypes with MiXCR, one entry per CDR3 protein. The data hold approximately 130,000 distinct CDR3 sequences, with 90% to 95% observed a single time. The sequenced sample was CD4+ T cells from PBMCs. These receptors were obtained from a human donor in good health. Each CDR3 is given with its conserved first and last residue. Each record gives: D gene, V gene, clone size, J gene, CDR3 protein, CDR3 DNA. D genes are given only for firm matches. Not every row has a clone size; where given, it reads once, few, many or a size class.

NA	TRBV7-9	NA	TRBJ2-4	CASSPSRGKNIQYF	TGTGCCAGCAGCCCCTCTCGAGGCAAAAACATTCAGTACTTC
NA	TRBV9	few	TRBJ2-3	CASSVGTDTQYF	TGTGCCAGCAGCGTAGGGACAGATACGCAGTATTTT
TRBD2	TRBV3-1	NA	TRBJ2-1	CASSQLSTSGSGSEQFF	TGTGCCAGCAGCCAGCTCTCCACTAGCGGGAGCGGGAGTGAGCAGTTCTTC
TRBD1	TRBV6-1	NA	TRBJ2-7	CASTDRVHEQYF	TGTGCCAGTACTGACAGGGTTCACGAGCAGTACTTC
TRBD1	TRBV6-2/TRBV6-3	NA	TRBJ2-1	CASSLPLRDRADEQFF	TGTGCCAGCAGTTTACCCCTCCGGGACAGGGCCGATGAGCAGTTCTTC
NA	TRBV29-1	NA	TRBJ2-2	CSVAANTGELFF	TGCAGCGTTGCCGCGAACACCGGGGAGCTGTTTTTT
TRBD2	TRBV4-3	NA	TRBJ2-1	CASSQDPGLAGGGAYNEQFF	TGCGCCAGCAGCCAAGATCCGGGACTAGCGGGAGGAGGGGCTTACAATGAGCAGTTCTTC
TRBD2	TRBV12-3/TRBV12-4	NA	TRBJ2-3	CASSSLTSGRAERTRDTQYF	TGTGCCAGCAGTTCCTTGACTAGCGGGAGGGCCGAGCGTACGAGAGATACGCAGTATTTT
TRBD1	TRBV7-2	NA	TRBJ1-4	CASSARGAGTNEKLFF	TGTGCCAGCAGCGCCAGGGGGGCAGGAACTAATGAAAAACTGTTTTTT
NA	TRBV5-1	NA	TRBJ2-7	CASSRNEGGSVFEQYF	TGCGCCAGCAGCCGGAACGAGGGCGGGTCTGTCTTCGAGCAGTACTTC
TRBD1	TRBV6-6	NA	TRBJ2-7	CASNRGTAYEQYF	TGTGCCAGCAACCGAGGGACAGCCTACGAGCAGTACTTC
NA	TRBV12-5	NA	TRBJ2-5	CATSKGSQETQYF	TGTGCTACCTCAAAGGGCAGCCAAGAGACCCAGTACTTC
NA	TRBV7-7	once	TRBJ2-2	CASSLDPASDNTGELFF	TGTGCTAGCAGCTTAGATCCAGCGTCGGATAACACCGGGGAGCTGTTTTTT
TRBD2	TRBV7-9	NA	TRBJ2-1	CASRPSGSSYNEQFF	TGTGCCAGCAGGCCTAGCGGTAGCTCCTACAATGAGCAGTTCTTC
NA	TRBV4-1	NA	TRBJ2-7	CASSPSWDGPYEQYF	TGCGCCAGCAGCCCGAGCTGGGACGGACCCTACGAGCAGTACTTC
TRBD2	TRBV12-3/TRBV12-4	NA	TRBJ2-7	CASSLGTSEYEQYF	TGTGCCAGCAGTTTGGGGACTAGCGAATACGAGCAGTACTTC
TRBD1	TRBV6-6	NA	TRBJ2-7	CASSPTGVGREQYF	TGTGCCAGCAGCCCGACAGGGGTAGGACGCGAGCAGTACTTC
TRBD2	TRBV24-1	NA	TRBJ2-1	CATSGGSRNEQFF	TGTGCCACCAGTGGCGGGAGTAGGAATGAGCAGTTCTTC
TRBD2	TRBV24-1	NA	TRBJ2-3	CATSGERGAPARLGTDTQYF	TGTGCCACCAGTGGCGAGCGGGGGGCTCCCGCCCGTCTAGGCACAGATACGCAGTATTTT
NA	TRBV20-1	NA	TRBJ2-5	CSASGLSGETQYF	TGCAGTGCTAGCGGGCTAAGCGGGGAGACCCAGTACTTC
NA	TRBV20-1	NA	TRBJ2-2	CSARDRRRPGTGELFF	TGCAGTGCTAGAGATCGAAGGCGTCCAGGCACCGGGGAGCTGTTTTTT
NA	TRBV6-2/TRBV6-3	once	TRBJ1-1	CASTTMAEAFF	TGTGCCAGCACGACGATGGCTGAAGCTTTCTTT
TRBD2	TRBV12-3/TRBV12-4	NA	TRBJ2-2	CASSLYEGWTSGNTGELFF	TGTGCCAGCAGTTTATATGAGGGTTGGACTAGTGGTAACACCGGGGAGCTGTTTTTT
NA	TRBV18	NA	TRBJ1-2	CASHGDHLYGYTF	TGTGCCAGTCACGGGGACCACCTCTATGGCTACACCTTC
TRBD2	TRBV3-1	NA	TRBJ2-2	CASLPTSGNTGELFF	TGTGCCAGCCTTCCGACTAGCGGAAACACCGGGGAGCTGTTTTTT
TRBD2	TRBV7-9	NA	TRBJ2-1	CASSPGLAGVVTYEQFF	TGTGCCAGCAGCCCCGGACTAGCGGGAGTCGTTACCTATGAGCAGTTCTTC
NA	TRBV4-1	NA	TRBJ2-1	CASSQDVWNQNEQFF	TGCGCCAGCAGCCAAGATGTATGGAACCAGAATGAGCAGTTCTTC
NA	TRBV9	NA	TRBJ2-2	CASSLSGGLAGELFF	TGTGCCAGCAGCCTTTCCGGGGGGCTAGCCGGGGAGCTGTTTTTT
TRBD2	TRBV3-1	NA	TRBJ2-7	CASRRGLAGYEQYF	TGTGCCAGCAGACGTGGTTTAGCGGGCTACGAGCAGTACTTC
NA	TRBV6-2/TRBV6-3	few	TRBJ2-6	CASSSGGAGANVLTF	TGTGCCAGCAGTTCTGGGGGAGCTGGGGCCAACGTCCTGACTTTC
TRBD1	TRBV5-5	NA	TRBJ1-2	CASSLDVDRGRGYTF	TGTGCCAGCAGCCTCGATGTGGACAGGGGGAGAGGCTACACCTTC
NA	TRBV5-1	once	TRBJ1-1	CASSRQENTEAFF	TGCGCCAGCAGCCGACAGGAGAACACTGAAGCTTTCTTT
NA	TRBV15	NA	TRBJ2-1	CATSRDRILLAHEQFF	TGTGCCACCAGCAGAGACCGGATCCTACTAGCCCATGAGCAGTTCTTC
TRBD1	TRBV7-3	NA	TRBJ2-7	CASSSHGQGPYEQYF	TGTGCCAGCAGCTCCCACGGACAGGGCCCCTACGAGCAGTACTTC
NA	TRBV7-2	NA	TRBJ2-7	CASSRLGMVGDEQYF	TGTGCCAGCAGCCGACTCGGGATGGTTGGAGACGAGCAGTACTTC
NA	TRBV3-1	NA	TRBJ2-2	CASSHSANTGELFF	TGTGCCAGCAGCCACAGCGCGAACACCGGGGAGCTGTTTTTT
NA	TRBV12-3/TRBV12-4	NA	TRBJ2-7	CASSAPTREQYF	TGTGCCAGCAGCGCCCCGACGAGAGAGCAGTACTTC
NA	TRBV2	NA	TRBJ2-1	CASIGLQGNINEQFF	TGTGCCAGCATCGGTTTACAGGGTAACATCAATGAGCAGTTCTTC
TRBD1	TRBV6-5	NA	TRBJ2-1	CASRRDRANEQFF	TGTGCCAGCAGACGGGACAGGGCCAATGAGCAGTTCTTC
NA	TRBV6-2/TRBV6-3	NA	TRBJ2-1	CASSHGTTREQFF	TGTGCCAGCAGCCATGGCACAACTCGGGAGCAGTTCTTC
TRBD2	TRBV5-6	once	TRBJ2-7	CASSLRRLAVNEQYF	TGTGCCAGCAGCTTGCGGCGGCTAGCGGTTAACGAGCAGTACTTC
NA	TRBV24-1	NA	TRBJ2-1	CATSAPGSEQFF	TGTGCCACCAGTGCCCCCGGGAGTGAGCAGTTCTTC
NA	TRBV7-9	NA	TRBJ2-1	CASSPLGVRNEQFF	TGTGCCAGCAGCCCCCTGGGAGTGAGGAATGAGCAGTTCTTC
NA	TRBV7-9	NA	TRBJ2-1	CASSLERDSYYNEQFF	TGTGCCAGCAGCTTAGAAAGGGATTCCTACTACAATGAGCAGTTCTTC
NA	TRBV30	NA	TRBJ2-5	CAWRQKDRPRETQYF	TGTGCCTGGAGACAAAAGGACAGACCAAGAGAAACCCAGTACTTC
NA	TRBV3-1	NA	TRBJ1-3	CASSLSRGNTIYF	TGTGCCAGCAGCCTCTCTCGTGGAAACACCATATATTTT
NA	TRBV5-1	NA	TRBJ2-2	CASSLATGRTGELFF	TGCGCCAGCAGCTTGGCTACAGGGCGGACCGGGGAGCTGTTTTTT
TRBD2	TRBV28	NA	TRBJ2-7	CASSTSGRGSYEQYF	TGTGCCAGCAGTACTTCTGGGAGGGGCTCCTACGAGCAGTACTTC
NA	TRBV12-3/TRBV12-4	NA	TRBJ1-5	CASTRAGGQPQHF	TGTGCCAGCACCCGGGCCGGGGGGCAGCCCCAGCATTTT
NA	TRBV28	NA	TRBJ1-6	CASSLKDSPLHF	TGTGCCAGCAGTTTAAAAGATTCACCCCTCCACTTT
NA	TRBV20-1	NA	TRBJ1-5	CSARVGGASQPQHF	TGCAGTGCTAGAGTGGGGGGGGCAAGTCAGCCCCAGCATTTT
TRBD1	TRBV7-2	NA	TRBJ1-1	CASSSEGQAATEAFF	TGTGCCAGCAGCTCGGAAGGACAGGCCGCGACTGAAGCTTTCTTT
NA	TRBV3-1	NA	TRBJ1-3	CASSQGAGGNTIYF	TGTGCCAGCAGCCAGGGGGCAGGTGGAAACACCATATATTTT